This is a list of T cell receptor beta chains from one sample in a study of Ad26.COV2.S vaccination and SARS-CoV-2 variants. Some clones are missing from TCRdb's copy, which holds only in-frame ones; the method was immunoSEQ multiplex PCR. Of some 480,000 clones in the sample, roughly 87% were seen once. The source material was peripheral blood, sampled in a trial of Ad26.COV2.S vaccine versus placebo. The receptor set was obtained from a person aged 18-65 years who received the Ad26.COV2.S COVID-19 vaccine or a placebo. Both conserved end residues are part of each CDR3. The D gene is left open where the match is weak. Some rows have no size entry. The others give once, few or many, or a class for an expanded clone.

>TRBJ1-1|TRBV28|TRBD1|once
TGTGCCAGCAGTTTCCGACAGGGGCCGGCTTTCTTT
CASSFRQGPAFF
>TRBJ1-1|TRBV7-2|NA|NA
TGTGCCAGCAGCCTCCTGGGCAGGGTGGTATCGGTGAACACTGAAGCTTTCTTT
CASSLLGRVVSVNTEAFF
>TRBJ1-2|TRBV9|NA|NA
TGTGCCAGCACCCGACCCGGTTTGGGTAACTATGGCTACACCTTC
CASTRPGLGNYGYTF
>TRBJ2-7|TRBV11-2|TRBD2|NA
TGTGCCAGCAGCCCAATCGGGACTAGCGGAAACTACGAGCAGTACTTC
CASSPIGTSGNYEQYF
>TRBJ1-1|TRBV27|NA|NA
TGTGCCAGCAGTCCTCGAGCCATCGGGAACACTGAAGCTTTCTTT
CASSPRAIGNTEAFF
>TRBJ2-7|TRBV18|NA|NA
TGTGCCAGCTCACCACAGGGCAGACTAGGCTCCTACGAGCAGTACTTC
CASSPQGRLGSYEQYF
>TRBJ2-7|TRBV5-1|NA|NA
TGCGCCAGCAGCTTGGCCAAAGGGGTGGGCGAGCAGTACTTC
CASSLAKGVGEQYF
>TRBJ1-6|TRBV4-3|NA|NA
TGCGCCAGCAGCCAAGATAGTCCGGGGAGCTCCTATAATTCACCCCTCCACTTT
CASSQDSPGSSYNSPLHF
>TRBJ2-7|TRBV6-6|NA|NA
TGTGCCAGCAGTTACTCGGGGAACTACGAGCAGTACTTC
CASSYSGNYEQYF
>TRBJ1-4|TRBV5-1|NA|NA
TGCGCCAGCAGCTTGTCAGGGGCAACTAATGAAAAACTGTTTTTT
CASSLSGATNEKLFF
>TRBJ2-7|TRBV11-2|NA|once
TGTGCCAGCAGCTTCGGGGTAACCTACGAGCAGTACTTC
CASSFGVTYEQYF
>TRBJ2-6|TRBV15|NA|NA
TGTGCCACCAGCAGACGACTCGGCTCTGGGGCCAACGTCCTGACTTTC
CATSRRLGSGANVLTF
>TRBJ2-1|TRBV19|NA|NA
TGTGCCAGTAGTATAACAGGGTCCCTATCCTACAATGAGCAGTTCTTC
CASSITGSLSYNEQFF
>TRBJ1-6|TRBV6-5|TRBD1|once
TGTGCCAGCAGACCAAACAGGGGGCAGGGGTCACCCCTCCACTTT
CASRPNRGQGSPLHF
>TRBJ1-5|TRBV6-9|NA|NA
TGTGCCAGCGACCTGATTCCGCAGGGTCATTTT
CASDLIPQGHF
>TRBJ1-3|TRBV6-1|NA|NA
TGTGCCAGCAGTGAAACAACAGGCTTCTCTGGAAACACCATATATTTT
CASSETTGFSGNTIYF
>TRBJ1-2|TRBV9|NA|few
TGTGCCAGCAGCGTAGGAGTTAGGGAAGGTTATGGCTACACCTTC
CASSVGVREGYGYTF
>TRBJ2-4|TRBV3-1/TRBV3-2|NA|NA
TGTGCCAGCAGCCACAGGCTTCAGGGGAACATTCAGTACTTC
CASSHRLQGNIQYF
>TRBJ2-7|TRBV28|NA|NA
TGTGCCAGCAGTTTCCGGAGGGAGATCTACGAGCAGTACTTC
CASSFRREIYEQYF
>TRBJ2-1|TRBV20-1|NA|NA
TGCAGTGCGCCGGGCGCCTATGAGCAGTTCTTC
CSAPGAYEQFF
>TRBJ1-1|TRBV5-1|TRBD1|NA
TGCGCCAGCAGCCCGAATCCCGGGACAGGGGGCACTGAAGCTTTCTTT
CASSPNPGTGGTEAFF
>TRBJ2-3|TRBV27|TRBD2|NA
TGTGCCAGCAGTCCGGGCCGGGCTAGCGGGAGTATAAGCACAGATACGCAGTATTTT
CASSPGRASGSISTDTQYF
>TRBJ2-5|TRBV5-5|NA|NA
TGTGCCAGCAGCTTCGCGGGCAGGCAAGAGACCCAGTACTTC
CASSFAGRQETQYF
>TRBJ2-3|TRBV28|NA|NA
TGTGCCAGTACCACTAGTTATATCGGCGCAGATACGCAGTATTTT
CASTTSYIGADTQYF
>TRBJ2-5|TRBV9|NA|NA
TGTGCCAGCAGCGTCCAGCCCGGTGTCTCGGGTACAGGACAAGAGACCCAGTACTTC
CASSVQPGVSGTGQETQYF
>TRBJ2-1|TRBV27|NA|few
TGTGCCAGCAGGGGACCGTGGTACAATGAGCAGTTCTTC
CASRGPWYNEQFF
>TRBJ2-3|TRBV29-1|NA|NA
TGCAGCGTTGACCTCACCGATACGCAGTATTTT
CSVDLTDTQYF
>TRBJ2-2|TRBV7-2|TRBD2|few
TGTGCCAGCAGCCCTAACCGGGGGGGACTAGCGGGGAACACCGGGGAGCTGTTTTTT
CASSPNRGGLAGNTGELFF
>TRBJ1-5|TRBV19|TRBD1|NA
TGTGCCAGTAGTCCGTCGAGACAGGGGGTAGGTCAGCCCCAGCATTTT
CASSPSRQGVGQPQHF
>TRBJ2-1|TRBV7-2|TRBD2|once
TGTGCCAGCAGCTTAGAATCCCAGGTCCTAGCGGGAGGGCAGTTCTTC
CASSLESQVLAGGQFF
>TRBJ2-1|TRBV5-6|NA|NA
TGTGCCAGCAGCTTGGTTGGGTACTCCTACAATGAGCAGTTCTTC
CASSLVGYSYNEQFF
>TRBJ2-1|TRBV29-1|NA|NA
TGCAGCGTTGAAGGGTATAGGGCCTCCTACAATGAGCAGTTCTTC
CSVEGYRASYNEQFF
>TRBJ2-3|TRBV11-3|TRBD1|NA
TGTGCCAGCAGCACCGGGACAGTTAGCACAGATACGCAGTATTTT
CASSTGTVSTDTQYF
>TRBJ1-2|TRBV5-6|TRBD1|few
TGTGCCAGCAGCTTGACCCGACAGGGCAATTATGGCTACACCTTC
CASSLTRQGNYGYTF
>TRBJ2-2|TRBV4-2|TRBD2|NA
TGTGCCAGCAGCCAAGATCTTAGTAGCGGGAGCGGTGCCGGGGAGCTGTTTTTT
CASSQDLSSGSGAGELFF
>TRBJ2-5|TRBV24-1|TRBD2|NA
TGTGCCACCAGCGTCCCGGGACTAACGGGAGAGACCCAGTACTTC
CATSVPGLTGETQYF
>TRBJ2-3|TRBV6-2/TRBV6-3|NA|NA
TGTGCCAGCAGTCCGAACCCGATCGTTGATACGCAGTATTTT
CASSPNPIVDTQYF
>TRBJ1-2|TRBV29-1|NA|NA
TGCAGCGTCATAGGGCAGGGGTCAACGATTAATGGCTACACCTTC
CSVIGQGSTINGYTF
>TRBJ2-1|TRBV2|TRBD1|NA
TGTGCCAGCAGTTCCCGGGGACAGGGACGGGATGAGCAGTTCTTC
CASSSRGQGRDEQFF
>TRBJ2-7|TRBV5-1|TRBD1|once
TGCGCCAGCAGCTTGGGATCGGTAGGGACAGTGACGTACTTC
CASSLGSVGTVTYF
>TRBJ2-6|TRBV25-1|NA|once
TGTGCCAGCACATTCTCTGGGGCCAACGTCCTGACTTTC
CASTFSGANVLTF
>TRBJ2-2|TRBV28|NA|NA
TGTGCCAGCAGTCCCGGATGGGAAAGGACCGGGGAGCTGTTTTTT
CASSPGWERTGELFF
>TRBJ2-3|TRBV6-5|TRBD2|NA
TGTGCCAGCAGTAGCAGCGGGAACACAGATACGCAGTATTTT
CASSSSGNTDTQYF
>TRBJ2-2|TRBV6-5|TRBD1|NA
TGTGCCAGCAGGGGACAGGGGGGTCCCGGGGAGCTGTTTTTT
CASRGQGGPGELFF
>TRBJ2-1|TRBV27|NA|few
TGTGCCAGCAGTCCGAGCGGGCTATACAATGAGCAGTTCTTC
CASSPSGLYNEQFF
>TRBJ1-5|TRBV11-2|NA|NA
TGTGCCAGCAGCGAACAGGGTAGCAATCAGCCCCAGCATTTT
CASSEQGSNQPQHF
>TRBJ1-2|TRBV28|TRBD1|NA
TGTGCCAGCAGTCCAGGGGGGTTCTATGGCTACACCTTC
CASSPGGFYGYTF
>TRBJ2-7|TRBV4-1|NA|NA
TGCGCCAGCAGCCAAGGGGAGGAGCAGTACTTC
CASSQGEEQYF
>TRBJ1-1|TRBV6-5|TRBD1|NA
TGTGCCAGCAGCCGGGACAGGAACACTGAAGCTTTCTTT
CASSRDRNTEAFF
>TRBJ1-2|TRBV27|NA|NA
TGTGCCAGCAGTTTTGCCCAGAGTCGAGTTGAGGGCTACACCTTC
CASSFAQSRVEGYTF
>TRBJ2-7|TRBV6-2/TRBV6-3|TRBD2|NA
TGTGCCAGCAGTTACTCGGGAAGCGGGAGGTCCTACGAGCAGTACTTC
CASSYSGSGRSYEQYF
>TRBJ2-3|TRBV3-1/TRBV3-2|NA|NA
TGTGCCAAAAAGGAACTCGGGTCTCGGTGGGATACGCAGTATTTT
CAKKELGSRWDTQYF
>TRBJ2-7|TRBV27|TRBD2|NA
TGTGCCAGCGGGCTCAGGGGCCTGACTAGCGGGGCCTCCTACGAGCAGTACTTC
CASGLRGLTSGASYEQYF
>TRBJ1-1|TRBV6-5|NA|NA
TGTGCCAGCAGTTACGAGGGGGGCACTGAAGCTTTCTTT
CASSYEGGTEAFF
>TRBJ1-4|TRBV2|NA|NA
TGTGCCAGCAGAGAACACGGAATACCAACTAATGAAAAACTGTTTTTT
CASREHGIPTNEKLFF